The sequence of this TCR beta chain was determined in a study of glioma-infiltrating T cells (dated by TCRdb to 2015 to 2016). General notes on the study: Glioma tissue, non-neoplastic brain tissue and matched peripheral blood mononuclear cells were used as sources from which TCR alpha- and beta-chain repertoires were sequenced. To measure how far tissue and blood T-cell populations diverged, each tissue-infiltrating repertoire was compared against the peripheral blood repertoire of the same patient. The paired cohort was made up of three low-grade glioma patients, fewer than 10 primary glioblastoma patients and three non-glioma patients who contributed non-neoplastic brain tissue. The full study reports these points: Very few CDR3 sequences were shared between tissue and blood, attributed to high CDR3 diversity and limited sampling. Group comparisons rested on small numbers: three non-neoplastic, three low-grade glioma and fewer than 10 glioblastoma patients. In non-neoplastic patients, VJ-independent divergence between tissue and blood fell below expectation, whereas in all gliomas, and especially in low-grade gliomas, the divergence rose above expectation.

A word on this clonotype: Its antigen specificity is not known. No much larger clonotype is one base removed from it; base qualities were not supplied.

The iRepertoire nested amplicon-rescue multiplex PCR (arm-PCR) platform was used to amplify TCR alpha and beta CDR3 regions from RNA. One-step reverse transcription and amplification used about 95-450 ng of tissue mRNA or PBMC total RNA as input. Following bead purification, Illumina adapters were added by a secondary multiplex PCR, and libraries between 200 and 400 bp were gel-purified. Internal 6-nucleotide barcodes were carried by the libraries and were used for demultiplexing. The libraries were sequenced on an Illumina MiSeq using 2x220 or 2x250 nucleotide paired-end reads. In the source study's methods: Paired reads were merged with FLASH 1.2.11 and aligned to the GRCh37 human genome with BWA-MEM before extracting TRA and TRB reads. An IMGT-derived reference of cassette sequences and CDR3 motifs, with pseudogenes included, was used for V and J assignment. Three-frame translation of reads was performed, and productive CDR3s were defined as those with a C...FGXG motif and no stop codons. Unique combinations of V-J cassette pair and CDR3 amino acid sequence were defined as clonotypes. Hamming distance filtering was applied to reads, with thresholds set by the sequence error rate of each sample in mapped regions. TCRdb trimmed public reads at Q25 via fastp, called clones via MiXCR and kept in-frame beta chains. All rows with the same CDR3 protein become a single entry with the most common DNA and genes. These V and J calls originate from TCRdb's pipeline instead of the authors' own analysis. This sample comprises nearly 2,500 distinct CDR3 sequences, roughly 76% of them detected only once. 25% to 30% of the sample rests with the top ten.

The germline V gene gives CDR1 as SGHTA and CDR2 as FQGNSA. V and J lose 0 bases and 14 bases, and a span of 18 bases separates them. The CDR3 runs 14 amino acids, cysteine and phenylalanine included. CDR3 DNA only is kept here, 42 bases in frame from base 1. The chain links TRBV7-2 with TRBJ2-3, with the D gene not confidently named. The clonotype originates from a human donor with low-grade glioma or glioblastoma, undergoing nonglioma brain surgery, or in good health (not recorded which). Sequenced material: glioma tissue, nonneoplastic brain tissue, or PBMCs (not recorded which). The nucleotide sequence is TGTGCCAGCAGCTTAGCTCCCAACACAGATCCGCCGTATTTT. Its product reads: CASSLAPNTDPPYF.